This T cell receptor beta chain is from a study of blood T cell repertoires in COVID-19 (dated by TCRdb to the early 2020s). Regarding the complete study: The collaborator samples originated in the United States, Italy and Spain and spanned the acute and convalescent phases of COVID-19. The prospective study material was composed of cDNA or gDNA derived from T cells, B-cell-depleted T cells, or PBMCs. The dataset comprised deeply sampled blood TCRbeta repertoires from subjects exposed to, actively infected with, or recovered from COVID-19. The repertoires were made available in a free public database intended to serve as a resource for research on the immune response to SARS-CoV-2. Samples came from the ongoing ImmuneRACE study (first 160 participants) plus 1,254 subjects from 6 global collaborators. Nearly every sample came with metadata listing a de-identified subject ID, COVID-19 status, age in years and sex. HLA class I and class II types, where available, came from metadata supplied by the sample provider rather than from assay-based typing. The paper's findings and limits, for the study overall: Clinical and demographic metadata were provided uncurated, with the amount varying by source and participant.

Samples from volunteer blood donors who had recovered from COVID-19 were contributed by a second Seattle source. Whole blood was collected in K2EDTA tubes by collaborating institutions according to the institutions' own protocols. For TCRbeta analysis, collaborators shipped samples in one of three forms: frozen whole blood, isolated PBMCs, or DNA extracted from either of those sample types. As to this clone: No antigen is known for it. No much larger clone exists at a distance of one base, and base qualities are not known.

The germline V gene sets CDR1 to SGHRS and CDR2 to YFSETQ. V loses 7 bases at its end and J loses 0 bases; junction bases beyond the gene matches: 12. Including cysteine and phenylalanine, the CDR3 has 17 amino acids. The entry retains the CDR3 DNA only, 51 bases that are in frame from base 1. TCRbeta CDR3 regions were amplified from genomic DNA by means of the immunoSEQ Assay, a bias-controlled multiplex PCR. In the original analysis: The number of nucleated cells in each sample was estimated from the amplification of reference gene primers within the assay. Sequence reads were collapsed and filtered to measure the absolute abundance of every unique TCRbeta CDR3 rearrangement. Productive Simpson clonality was computed per sample as the square root of Simpson's diversity index over productive rearrangements. TCRdb obtained this table from immuneACCESS and retained in-frame rearrangements with V and J assigned. These tables miss some clones; where compared with another copy, unresolved V genes account for less than half of the shortfall, and the remainder is unexplained. The D gene and trimming were derived from the DNA, and the V and J assignments and clone size from that table. This sample comprises a few hundred thousand clones, approximately 86% of them detected only once. About 2.2% of the sample is in the top ten clones.

The chain employs TRBV5-1 and TRBJ2-2; 7 bases in the middle match TRBD2. The TCR comes from a woman aged 30 to 39 who had recovered from COVID-19. The sample was peripheral blood. The sequenced DNA is TGCGCCAGCTCAGCGGGGCCAGAGCTCGCGAACACCGGGGAGCTGTTTTTT. Translation gives CASSAGPELANTGELFF.